One TCR beta chain is described in this entry. Its matching antigen is unknown. These data come from a study of T-cell reconstitution after alpha-beta-depleted transplantation in children. Study conclusions and caveats: Reportedly, only several hundred clones from non-depleted graft cells drove alpha-beta T-cell counts at about two months. Day-60 TCRbeta diversity that was high in some patients was derived from surviving recipient T cells and thymic progenitors.

The authors prepared the TCRbeta library with unique molecular identifiers. From the PCR reads, TCRdb called clonotypes with MiXCR, one entry per CDR3 protein. The sample records about 580,000 distinct CDR3 sequences, 23% being singletons. The ends lost 5 bases at V and 4 bases at J; junction bases unmatched: 2. The CDR3 runs to 12 residues. Germline loops: CDR1 DFQATT, CDR2 SNEGSKA (reference sequence). The TCR was taken from a boy younger than two who had a stem cell transplant for acute myeloid leukemia, so the T cells may come from the graft donor. Source: PBMCs, mostly from graft donor cells, taken 360 days after TCRalphabeta/CD19-depleted stem cell transplant. V and J are TRBV20-1 and TRBJ1-2, with 9 bases fitting TRBD1. For the CDR3, the DNA is TGCAGTGCTTCGACAGGGGGCTATGGCTACACCTTC. As protein: CSASTGGYGYTF.